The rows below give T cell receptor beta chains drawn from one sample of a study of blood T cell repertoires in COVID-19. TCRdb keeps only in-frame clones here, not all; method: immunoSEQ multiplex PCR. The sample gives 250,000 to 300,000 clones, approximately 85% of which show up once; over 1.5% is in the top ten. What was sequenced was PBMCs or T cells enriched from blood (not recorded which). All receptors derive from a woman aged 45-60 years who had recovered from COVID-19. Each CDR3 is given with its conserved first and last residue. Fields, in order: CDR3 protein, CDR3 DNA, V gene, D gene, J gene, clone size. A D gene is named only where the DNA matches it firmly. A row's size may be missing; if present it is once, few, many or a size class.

CDR3: CASSRTPTNEKLFF
DNA: TGTGCCAGCAGTCGGACTCCAACTAATGAAAAACTGTTTTTT
V: TRBV6-5
D: NA
J: TRBJ1-4
size: NA

CDR3: CASGAGTGKETQYF
DNA: TGTGCTAGTGGAGCCGGGACAGGGAAAGAGACCCAGTACTTC
V: TRBV12-5
D: TRBD1
J: TRBJ2-5
size: NA

CDR3: CASRPGRGRTQETQYF
DNA: TGTGCCAGTAGGCCCGGGCGGGGTAGAACCCAAGAGACCCAGTACTTC
V: TRBV19
D: NA
J: TRBJ2-5
size: NA

CDR3: CASSYSTGGSVSPLHF
DNA: TGTGCCAGCAGTTACTCGACAGGGGGTAGTGTTTCACCCCTCCACTTT
V: TRBV6-5
D: TRBD1
J: TRBJ1-6
size: NA

CDR3: CASSLESGSTYEQYF
DNA: TGCGCCAGCAGCTTGGAAAGCGGGTCAACCTACGAGCAGTACTTC
V: TRBV5-1
D: NA
J: TRBJ2-7
size: once

CDR3: CASSLEANTEAFF
DNA: TGCGCCAGCAGCTTGGAAGCGAACACTGAAGCTTTCTTT
V: TRBV5-1
D: NA
J: TRBJ1-1
size: NA

CDR3: CASSFSSLAGGAAIYEQYF
DNA: TGTGCCAGCAGCTTTTCCTCACTAGCGGGAGGTGCTGCGATCTACGAGCAGTACTTC
V: TRBV11-2
D: TRBD2
J: TRBJ2-7
size: NA

CDR3: CASSYRDEGYGYTF
DNA: TGTGCCAGCAGTTACCGCGACGAGGGATATGGCTACACCTTC
V: TRBV6-5
D: NA
J: TRBJ1-2
size: NA

CDR3: CASSPSRQGDQPQHF
DNA: TGTGCCAGCAGCCCGTCTCGACAGGGGGATCAGCCCCAGCATTTT
V: TRBV7-8
D: TRBD1
J: TRBJ1-5
size: NA

CDR3: CASRLEDSSYNEQFF
DNA: TGTGCCAGTAGACTGGAGGACTCATCCTACAATGAGCAGTTCTTC
V: TRBV27
D: NA
J: TRBJ2-1
size: NA

CDR3: CASSLGQVNEQFF
DNA: TGTGCCAGCAGCTTAGGACAGGTCAACGAGCAGTTCTTC
V: TRBV11-3
D: NA
J: TRBJ2-1
size: NA

CDR3: CASSLSARGSSYEQYF
DNA: TGTGCCAGCAGTTTATCTGCGCGGGGAAGCTCCTACGAGCAGTACTTC
V: TRBV27
D: NA
J: TRBJ2-7
size: NA

CDR3: CASSLSGDQPQHF
DNA: TGTGCCAGCAGCTTGTCCGGAGATCAGCCCCAGCATTTT
V: TRBV7-8
D: NA
J: TRBJ1-5
size: NA

CDR3: CASSVQSLDNSPLHF
DNA: TGTGCCAGCAGTGTACAGAGTTTAGATAATTCACCCCTCCACTTT
V: TRBV27
D: NA
J: TRBJ1-6
size: NA

CDR3: CASSPSPWFSGMETQYF
DNA: TGTGCCAGCAGTCCATCGCCCTGGTTTAGCGGGATGGAGACCCAGTACTTC
V: TRBV28
D: TRBD2
J: TRBJ2-5
size: NA

CDR3: CASRRQGENTGELFF
DNA: TGTGCCAGCAGGAGACAGGGGGAGAACACCGGGGAGCTGTTTTTT
V: TRBV28
D: TRBD1
J: TRBJ2-2
size: NA

CDR3: CASSTTDRGLGKGQPQHF
DNA: TGTGCCAGCAGTACTACCGACAGGGGATTGGGTAAGGGTCAGCCCCAGCATTTT
V: TRBV2
D: TRBD1
J: TRBJ1-5
size: NA

CDR3: CASSPDYRGTNEKLFF
DNA: TGTGCCAGCAGCCCTGATTACAGGGGAACTAATGAAAAACTGTTTTTT
V: TRBV28
D: TRBD1
J: TRBJ1-4
size: NA

CDR3: CAISELTTSYNEQFF
DNA: TGTGCCATCAGTGAATTGACTACTTCCTACAATGAGCAGTTCTTC
V: TRBV10-3
D: NA
J: TRBJ2-1
size: NA

CDR3: CATSSLRGLAGSNEQFF
DNA: TGTGCCACCAGCAGCCTTCGTGGACTAGCGGGTAGCAATGAGCAGTTCTTC
V: TRBV15
D: TRBD2
J: TRBJ2-1
size: once

CDR3: CASSPSPGQGAWRAGYTF
DNA: TGTGCCAGCAGCCCGTCCCCGGGACAGGGGGCTTGGAGGGCTGGCTACACCTTC
V: TRBV13
D: TRBD1
J: TRBJ1-2
size: once

CDR3: CASRGWQGNEKLFF
DNA: TGTGCCAGCAGGGGTTGGCAGGGTAATGAAAAACTGTTTTTT
V: TRBV6-5
D: NA
J: TRBJ1-4
size: once

CDR3: CASSLAYGTGLNEQFF
DNA: TGTGCCAGCAGCTTAGCGTATGGGACAGGACTCAATGAGCAGTTCTTC
V: TRBV7-9
D: TRBD1
J: TRBJ2-1
size: NA

CDR3: CASSSGTGGREQYF
DNA: TGTGCCAGCAGTTCCGGGACAGGGGGGCGCGAGCAGTACTTC
V: TRBV7-2
D: TRBD1
J: TRBJ2-7
size: NA

CDR3: CASSPGQRADYEQYF
DNA: TGTGCCAGCAGCCCCGGACAGCGAGCCGATTACGAGCAGTACTTC
V: TRBV5-5
D: NA
J: TRBJ2-7
size: NA

CDR3: CASIPGTSGSLSTDTQYF
DNA: TGTGCCAGCATCCCCGGGACTAGCGGGAGTCTAAGCACAGATACGCAGTATTTT
V: TRBV28
D: TRBD2
J: TRBJ2-3
size: once

CDR3: CSVADRLTSTDTQYF
DNA: TGCAGCGTTGCCGACAGACTCACTAGCACAGATACGCAGTATTTT
V: TRBV29-1
D: NA
J: TRBJ2-3
size: NA

CDR3: CASSFTVMNSPLHF
DNA: TGTGCCAGCAGCTTTACAGTTATGAATTCACCCCTCCACTTT
V: TRBV7-9
D: NA
J: TRBJ1-6
size: once

CDR3: CSVEDQAGFTYEQYF
DNA: TGCAGCGTTGAAGATCAAGCGGGCTTTACCTACGAGCAGTACTTC
V: TRBV29-1
D: NA
J: TRBJ2-7
size: NA

CDR3: CASSLGPGSYEQYF
DNA: TGTGCCAGCAGCTTAGGCCCAGGCTCCTACGAGCAGTACTTC
V: TRBV11-1
D: NA
J: TRBJ2-7
size: NA

CDR3: CSVLGLAPEQFF
DNA: TGCAGCGTGCTGGGACTAGCGCCTGAGCAGTTCTTC
V: TRBV29-1
D: TRBD2
J: TRBJ2-1
size: NA

CDR3: CASSPSGGGNEQYF
DNA: TGCGCCAGCAGCCCCAGCGGGGGGGGCAACGAGCAGTACTTC
V: TRBV5-1
D: TRBD2
J: TRBJ2-7
size: NA

CDR3: CASAGDNGLLETQYF
DNA: TGCGCCAGCGCGGGGGATAACGGCCTTCTAGAGACCCAGTACTTC
V: TRBV5-1
D: TRBD2
J: TRBJ2-5
size: NA

CDR3: CATSDFGGNSNEQFF
DNA: TGTGCCACCAGTGATTTCGGCGGGAATAGCAATGAGCAGTTCTTC
V: TRBV24-1
D: NA
J: TRBJ2-1
size: NA

CDR3: CARYRDRDPNTGELFF
DNA: TGTGCCAGATACCGGGACAGGGACCCCAACACCGGGGAGCTGTTTTTT
V: TRBV9
D: TRBD1
J: TRBJ2-2
size: NA

CDR3: CASSPRSGGFREQYF
DNA: TGTGCCAGCTCACCACGGTCAGGGGGCTTTCGCGAGCAGTACTTC
V: TRBV18
D: TRBD1
J: TRBJ2-7
size: NA

CDR3: CASSQVLQGVEELFF
DNA: TGTGCCAGCAGCCAGGTGCTACAGGGAGTCGAGGAGCTGTTTTTT
V: TRBV3-1/TRBV3-2
D: NA
J: TRBJ2-2
size: NA

CDR3: CASSLWGGYEQYF
DNA: TGTGCCAGCAGTTTGTGGGGGGGCTACGAGCAGTACTTC
V: TRBV27
D: TRBD2
J: TRBJ2-7
size: once

CDR3: CASSLGQQNEKLFF
DNA: TGCGCCAGCAGCTTGGGACAGCAAAATGAAAAACTGTTTTTT
V: TRBV5-1
D: NA
J: TRBJ1-4
size: NA

CDR3: CASNEGGLNSYEQYF
DNA: TGTGCCAGCAACGAAGGAGGATTAAACTCCTACGAGCAGTACTTC
V: TRBV6-5
D: NA
J: TRBJ2-7
size: NA

CDR3: CASSLWADRGGTEAFF
DNA: TGTGCCAGCAGTTTATGGGCGGACAGGGGTGGCACTGAAGCTTTCTTT
V: TRBV28
D: TRBD1
J: TRBJ1-1
size: NA

CDR3: CASSQLAGVTDTQYF
DNA: TGTGCCAGCAGTCAACTAGCGGGAGTGACAGATACGCAGTATTTT
V: TRBV27
D: TRBD2
J: TRBJ2-3
size: NA

CDR3: CASSDYERNLHF
DNA: TGCGCCAGCAGTGACTATGAGAGAAATCTCCACTTT
V: TRBV10-2
D: NA
J: TRBJ1-6
size: NA

CDR3: CASSSSPYRGRSNEKLFF
DNA: TGTGCCAGCAGCTCGTCCCCTTACAGGGGACGGAGTAATGAAAAACTGTTTTTT
V: TRBV7-2
D: TRBD1
J: TRBJ1-4
size: NA

CDR3: CASSPTGSYEQYF
DNA: TGTGCCAGCAGCCCGACAGGATCGTACGAGCAGTACTTC
V: TRBV12-3/TRBV12-4
D: NA
J: TRBJ2-7
size: once

CDR3: CASSLGGPSYNEQFF
DNA: TGTGCCAGCAGTTTGGGAGGGCCCTCCTACAATGAGCAGTTCTTC
V: TRBV28
D: TRBD2
J: TRBJ2-1
size: NA

CDR3: CASSLGQGTGELFF
DNA: TGTGCCAGCAGCTTGGGACAGGGCACCGGGGAGCTGTTTTTT
V: TRBV5-5
D: TRBD1
J: TRBJ2-2
size: NA

CDR3: CASSLGTSLDTQYF
DNA: TGCGCCAGCAGCTTAGGGACTAGCCTAGATACGCAGTATTTT
V: TRBV5-1
D: TRBD2
J: TRBJ2-3
size: NA

CDR3: CASSFGTSGYNEQFF
DNA: TGTGCCAGCAGTTTCGGGACTAGCGGATACAATGAGCAGTTCTTC
V: TRBV27
D: TRBD2
J: TRBJ2-1
size: NA

CDR3: CASSQDTGHSTDTQYF
DNA: TGCGCCAGCAGCCAAGATACCGGACACAGCACAGATACGCAGTATTTT
V: TRBV4-1
D: NA
J: TRBJ2-3
size: NA

CDR3: CASSPPSGSKGNEQFF
DNA: TGTGCCAGCAGTCCGCCTAGCGGGAGTAAGGGTAATGAGCAGTTCTTC
V: TRBV6-2/TRBV6-3
D: TRBD2
J: TRBJ2-1
size: NA

CDR3: CASSIQGALGGYTF
DNA: TGTGCCAGTAGTATCCAGGGGGCGCTTGGCGGCTACACCTTC
V: TRBV19
D: TRBD1
J: TRBJ1-2
size: NA

CDR3: CASSLGLPRDYGYTF
DNA: TGTGCCAGCAGTTTAGGTCTACCTCGGGACTATGGCTACACCTTC
V: TRBV27
D: NA
J: TRBJ1-2
size: NA

CDR3: CASSLASGLAEDEQYF
DNA: TGTGCCAGCAGCTTAGCGTCAGGACTAGCCGAGGACGAGCAGTACTTC
V: TRBV7-8
D: TRBD2
J: TRBJ2-7
size: NA

CDR3: CATSRDGRGEDGYTF
DNA: TGTGCCACCAGCAGAGATGGCAGGGGAGAGGATGGCTACACCTTC
V: TRBV15
D: NA
J: TRBJ1-2
size: NA